This TCR beta chain was retrieved from a study of shared clonotypes between healthy human individuals. Study at large: Per-donor plates numbered three CD4 naive, three CD4 memory, two CD8 naive and one CD8 memory.

General observations from the study: Tissues were not sampled, only blood, and their repertoires likely differ. Sequencing depth was expected to influence donor clonotype sharing.

Over several immunoSEQ plates, each subset's genomic DNA was distributed in even portions. Measured with immunoSEQ multiplex PCR; TCRdb has only the in-frame clones, and not every one. The profile covers over a million clones, with roughly 97% appearing a single time and over 1% taken by the ten largest. The CDR3 is 16 amino acids. Trimming removed 0 bases from V and 6 bases from J; junction bases left unmatched: 3. Germline-derived CDR1 and CDR2 are MNHEY and SMNVEV (reference sequence). Concerning this clone itself: Its antigen is still unknown.

The sequenced sample was naive CD4+ T cells sorted from blood. Indicated subset: CD45RA+ positively selected. This TCR came from a man under 40 in good health. This chain joins TRBV27 and TRBJ2-1; 12 nucleotides match TRBD2. The chain's CDR3 is CASSLSTSGGINEQFF. CDR3 sequence (DNA): TGTGCCAGCAGTTTATCGACTAGCGGGGGCATCAATGAGCAGTTCTTC.